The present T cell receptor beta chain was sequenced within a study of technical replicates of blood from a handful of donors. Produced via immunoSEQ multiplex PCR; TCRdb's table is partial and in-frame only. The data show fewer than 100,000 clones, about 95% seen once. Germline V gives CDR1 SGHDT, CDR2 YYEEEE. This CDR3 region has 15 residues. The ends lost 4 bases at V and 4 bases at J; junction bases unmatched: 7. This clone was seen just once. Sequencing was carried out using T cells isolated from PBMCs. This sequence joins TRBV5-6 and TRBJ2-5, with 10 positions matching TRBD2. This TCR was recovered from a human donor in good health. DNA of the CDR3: TGTGCCAGCAGCCCTAGCGGGAGAGGGATAGAGACCCAGTACTTC. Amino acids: CASSPSGRGIETQYF. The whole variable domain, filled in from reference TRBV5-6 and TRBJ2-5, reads DAGVTQSPTHLIKTRGQQVTLRCSPKSGHDTVSWYQQALGQGPQFIFQYYEEEERQRGNFPDRFSGHQFPNYSSELNVNALLLGDSALYLCASSPSGRGIETQYFGPGTRLLVL.